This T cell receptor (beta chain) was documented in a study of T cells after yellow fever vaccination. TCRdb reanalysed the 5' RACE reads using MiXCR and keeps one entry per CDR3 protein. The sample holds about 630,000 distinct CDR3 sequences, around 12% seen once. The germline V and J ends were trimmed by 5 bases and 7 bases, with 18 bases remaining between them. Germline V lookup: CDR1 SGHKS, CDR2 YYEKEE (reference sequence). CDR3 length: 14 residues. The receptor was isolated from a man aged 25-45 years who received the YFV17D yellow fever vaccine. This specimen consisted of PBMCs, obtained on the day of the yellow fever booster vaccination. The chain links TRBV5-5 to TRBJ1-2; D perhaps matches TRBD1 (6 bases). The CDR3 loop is CASRITGPSIGYTF. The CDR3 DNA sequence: TGTGCCAGCAGGATAACAGGGCCCTCTATTGGCTACACCTTC.